The 30 T cell receptor beta chains given below trace back to one sample, sequenced in a study of cytomegalovirus exposure and HLA in healthy donors. PCR primers comprised 60 Vbeta and 13 Jbeta primers. Assay used: immunoSEQ multiplex PCR; TCRdb lists only in-frame clones, some missing. The table shows 120,000 or so clones, with roughly 62% occurring only once. Sequences were obtained from PBMCs. The source of these receptors is a man aged 30 to 45 in good health and CMV-seropositive.

The chain recombines TRBV13 with TRBJ2-3; TRBD2 matches 8 bases. The CDR3 has 16 residues. CDR1 is PRHDT, CDR2 FYEKMQ, per germline (reference sequence). Unmatched junction bases numbered 11, after V lost 7 bases and J lost 2 bases. The CDR3: CASTPRLAGATDTQYF. The CDR3 nucleotides read TGTGCCAGCACCCCCCGGCTAGCGGGTGCCACAGATACGCAGTATTTT.

This sequence joins TRBV5-4 and TRBJ2-2, with 9 bases lining up with TRBD2. The CDR3 is 15 amino acids. Germline CDR1 SGHNT, CDR2 YYREEE (reference sequence). V shed 5 bases, J shed 1 base, and the junction held 3 bases outside the gene matches. The DNA of the CDR3 is TGTGCCAGCAGGCGAGCGGGAGGGAACACCGGGGAGCTGTTTTTT. The encoded protein is CASRRAGGNTGELFF.

The chain carries TRBV5-1 and TRBJ2-3, with 9 positions matching TRBD2. Germline V gives CDR1 SGHRS, CDR2 YFSETQ. The CDR3 covers 13 residues. Trimming took 7 bases from V and 4 from J; bases not matched to a gene: 4. CDR3 region: CASGAGGPDTQYF. The CDR3 DNA is TGCGCCAGCGGAGCGGGAGGCCCAGATACGCAGTATTTT.

This clone was counted a single time. The V and J genes are TRBV27 and TRBJ2-7; 7 positions match TRBD2. Germline V lookup: CDR1 MNHEY, CDR2 SMNVEV (reference sequence). Trimming removed 0 bases from V and 7 bases from J; junction bases left unmatched: 9. There are 15 residues in the CDR3. The CDR3 is CASSLSVSGLGEQYF. As DNA, the CDR3 is TGTGCCAGCAGTTTATCCGTGAGCGGACTAGGAGAGCAGTACTTC.

This chain joins TRBV25-1 and TRBJ1-6; D possibly corresponds to TRBD1 (5 bases). V gave up 5 bases and J gave up 7 bases, with 15 bases separating them. CDR3 length: 15 amino acids. Germline V gives CDR1 MGHDK, CDR2 SYGVNS. CDR3 bases: TGTGCCAGCAGTACTGGGGGACTAGGCAATTCACCCCTCCACTTT. It codes for CASSTGGLGNSPLHF.

The rearrangement joins TRBV7-3 to TRBJ2-2; unclear D gene. Trimming shortened V by 5 bases and J by 0 bases, and 7 bases separated the two germline ends. The CDR3 runs 14 residues. Germline CDR1 reads SGHTA; CDR2 reads FQGTGA. CDR3 coding DNA: TGTGCCAGCAGCGACTCGGCGAACACCGGGGAGCTGTTTTTT. Translation: CASSDSANTGELFF.

This clone was counted only a few times. The gene calls are TRBV27 and TRBJ2-7, with 11 bases aligning to TRBD2. The CDR3 has 17 amino acids. Germline CDR1 MNHEY, CDR2 SMNVEV (reference sequence). V lost 6 bases to trimming and J lost 1 base; unmatched junction nucleotides: 11. The CDR3 reads CASSPTSGRKGSYEQYF. CDR3 coding DNA: TGTGCCAGCAGCCCTACTAGCGGGAGAAAAGGATCCTACGAGCAGTACTTC.

V is TRBV4-2 and J is TRBJ2-3; 10 nucleotides align to TRBD2. CDR1 is LGHNA and CDR2 is YNFKEQ in the germline V gene. The CDR3 sequence is 15 residues long. The V and J ends lost 4 bases and 3 bases, in that order; junction bases with no gene match: 4. DNA of the CDR3: TGTGCCAGCAGCCCAGAGCGGGAGGGGACAGATACGCAGTATTTT. Encoded protein: CASSPEREGTDTQYF.

The rearrangement links TRBV25-1 to TRBJ2-3, with 9 bases identical to TRBD1. The CDR3 totals 15 residues. Germline V gene lookup returns CDR1 MGHDK and CDR2 SYGVNS. V gave up 2 bases and J gave up 4 bases; unmatched junction bases: 4. CDR3 in DNA: TGTGCCAGCAGTGAAGGGACAGGGAAGGCAGATACGCAGTATTTT. Protein product: CASSEGTGKADTQYF.

This clone was detected a few times. This chain links TRBV6-5 with TRBJ2-3; 8 positions agree with TRBD1. The CDR3 runs 14 residues. Per the germline V gene, CDR1 is MNHEY and CDR2 is SVGAGI. Losses at the gene ends were 6 bases for V and 1 base for J; bases not matched to a gene: 3. The CDR3 loop reads CASSPGQGTDTQYF. The CDR3 nucleotides read TGTGCCAGCAGCCCGGGACAGGGCACAGATACGCAGTATTTT.

This chain joins TRBV4-1 and TRBJ2-5, with TRBD2 matching over 10 bases. The V and J ends lost 0 bases and 5 bases, in that order; junction bases with no gene match: 9. The CDR3 is 17 amino acids. Germline V gene data show CDR1 as MGHRA and CDR2 as YSYEKL. CDR3 DNA sequence: TGCGCCAGCAGCCAAGATGCGAGGGTAGCGGGAGGTGAGACCCAGTACTTC. Its translation: CASSQDARVAGGETQYF.

The rearrangement joins TRBV11-2 to TRBJ2-7; D not certain. In germline, CDR1 is SGHAT, CDR2 FQNNGV. V was trimmed by 2 bases and J by 0 bases, leaving 11 bases between them. The CDR3 runs 15 residues. The CDR3 region has the DNA TGTGCCAGCAGCTTATACCCCGAGAGCTCCTACGAGCAGTACTTC. It specifies CASSLYPESSYEQYF.

The rearrangement joins TRBV7-9 to TRBJ2-3; TRBD2 is a possible D gene (5 bases). Trimming removed 1 base from V and 6 bases from J, with 17 bases in between. Per the germline V gene, CDR1 is SEHNR and CDR2 is FQNEAQ (reference sequence). This CDR3 contains 16 residues. The DNA of the CDR3 is TGTGCCAGCAGCTTAGATCTAGGGAGAGATTTCGATACGCAGTATTTT. This encodes CASSLDLGRDFDTQYF.

The chain employs TRBV2 and TRBJ2-6; D gene unclear. Looked up from germline, CDR1 is SNHLY and CDR2 is FYNNEI. CDR3 length: 14 residues. Trimming removed 10 bases at V and 0 bases at J, with 10 bases between. This CDR3 is CATSLLSGANVLTF. CDR3 nucleotides: TGTGCCACCTCACTTCTCTCTGGGGCCAACGTCCTGACTTTC. The variable domain in full, completed from reference TRBV2 and TRBJ2-6, reads EPEVTQTPSHQVTQMGQEVILRCVPISNHLYFYWYRQILGQKVEFLVSFYNNEISEKSEIFDDQFSVERPDGSNFTLKIRSTKLEDSAMYFCATSLLSGANVLTFGAGSRLTVL.

This clone appeared a few times. The V gene is TRBV20-1, the J gene TRBJ1-1, with D unclear. The V end was cut by 8 bases, the J end by 2 bases, with 9 bases between. The CDR3 loop spans 11 amino acids. Germline V gene lookup returns CDR1 DFQATT and CDR2 SNEGSKA (reference sequence). The CDR3 sequence is CSPTRNTEAFF. The CDR3 DNA follows: TGCAGTCCAACACGAAACACTGAAGCTTTCTTT.

The chain links TRBV2 to TRBJ1-2; 9 bases match TRBD1. Trimming cost V 6 bases and J 5 bases; bases outside gene matches: 7. Germline CDR1 reads SNHLY; CDR2 reads FYNNEI. The CDR3 totals 14 residues. The CDR3 bases are TGTGCCAGCAGAGAGACCGGGACAGGGTATGGCTACACCTTC. Amino acid sequence: CASRETGTGYGYTF.

The CDR3 DNA sequence: TGTGCCAGCAGCGATACCGGTTACAATGAGCAGTTCTTC. Its translation: CASSDTGYNEQFF. V is TRBV27 and J is TRBJ2-1; D is ambiguous. CDR1 and CDR2 from the germline V gene are MNHEY and SMNVEV (reference sequence). V shed 6 bases and J shed 4 bases, with 10 bases lying between them. The CDR3 runs 13 residues.

This clone has only one observation. The chain is built from TRBV5-1 and TRBJ2-5, with a weak D call TRBD2 (5 bases). The J call could be wrong; TRBJ2-7 is a better fit for the DNA end. Germline V gene lookup returns CDR1 SGHRS and CDR2 YFSETQ. The CDR3 contains 14 residues. The CDR3 region has the DNA TGCGCCAGCAGCTTGGAACTAGAAACCTACGAGCAGTACTTC. It is translated as CASSLELETYEQYF.

This clone was seen only a few times. V is TRBV29-1 and J is TRBJ2-3; TRBD2 matches 12 bases. Trimming at V came to 6 bases and at J to 1 base, leaving 5 bases not matched to a gene. The CDR3 length is 15 residues. Per the germline V gene, CDR1 is SQVTM and CDR2 is ANQGSEA. The CDR3 is CSVETSGSRTDTQYF. CDR3 coding DNA: TGCAGCGTCGAGACTAGCGGGAGCCGCACAGATACGCAGTATTTT.

The V gene is TRBV2, the J gene TRBJ1-1; weak D call: TRBD1 (5 bases). V lost 6 bases to trimming and J lost 11 bases, with 19 bases between them. The CDR3 totals 13 residues. CDR1 is SNHLY, CDR2 FYNNEI, per germline. CDR3 nucleotides: TGTGCCAGCAGCAGGGTGGGTGGCTTGGAGGCTTTCTTT. It encodes CASSRVGGLEAFF. The complete variable domain, with remaining parts taken from reference TRBV2 and TRBJ1-1, reads EPEVTQTPSHQVTQMGQEVILRCVPISNHLYFYWYRQILGQKVEFLVSFYNNEISEKSEIFDDQFSVERPDGSNFTLKIRSTKLEDSAMYFCASSRVGGLEAFFGQGTRLTVV.

The gene calls are TRBV5-1 and TRBJ1-1, with TRBD1 matching 7 bases. Looked up from germline, CDR1 is SGHRS and CDR2 is YFSETQ. The CDR3 runs to 14 residues. V gave up 0 bases and J gave up 4 bases; unmatched junction bases: 3. This chain's CDR3 is CASSLEGTVTEAFF. The CDR3 DNA reads TGCGCCAGCAGCTTGGAGGGGACAGTCACTGAAGCTTTCTTT.

This clone was recorded a few times. The chain employs TRBV7-9 and TRBJ1-1; perhaps TRBD1 as D (6 bases). Between the trimmed V and J ends, which lost 3 bases and 1 base, there was a span of 12 bases. The CDR3 is 15 residues long. Germline assignment: CDR1 SEHNR and CDR2 FQNEAQ (reference sequence). CDR3 coding DNA: TGTGCCAGCAGCTTCCTAAACAGGGAGAACACTGAAGCTTTCTTT. Its translation: CASSFLNRENTEAFF.

The chain combines TRBV6-5 with TRBJ2-1; a weak D match, TRBD2 (6 bases). The CDR3 extends over 13 amino acids. The germline V and J ends were trimmed by 2 bases and 10 bases, with 12 bases remaining between them. Germline loops: CDR1 MNHEY, CDR2 SVGAGI. The CDR3 here is CASSYPTGAEQFF. CDR3 nucleotides: TGTGCCAGCAGTTACCCCACGGGAGCCGAGCAGTTCTTC.

The chain employs TRBV7-2 and TRBJ2-1; 9 bases line up with TRBD1. CDR1 is SGHTA and CDR2 is FQGNSA in the germline V gene. V shed 2 bases and J 7 bases; nucleotides not matched to a gene: 12. This CDR3 spans 17 amino acids. The CDR3 loop reads CASSLLARGQGDNEQFF. In DNA, the CDR3 is TGTGCCAGCAGCTTACTAGCAAGGGGACAGGGTGATAATGAGCAGTTCTTC.

The chain combines TRBV5-1 with TRBJ2-5; no clear D gene. The DNA end favors TRBJ2-7, so the J call may be wrong. Germline CDR1 is SGHRS and CDR2 is YFSETQ. The CDR3 has 13 amino acids. CDR3: CASSLQQDNEQYF. CDR3 nucleotides: TGCGCCAGCAGCTTGCAACAAGACAACGAGCAGTACTTC.

V gene TRBV6-5 combines with J gene TRBJ1-2; D not certain. CDR1 and CDR2 from the germline V gene are MNHEY and SVGAGI. V gave up 2 bases and J gave up 6 bases, with 16 bases separating them. There are 15 residues in the CDR3. For the CDR3, the DNA is TGTGCCAGCAGTTACATAGCGTTAACATCGGATGGCTACACCTTC. Translating gives CASSYIALTSDGYTF.

This chain joins TRBV2 and TRBJ2-5, with D possibly being TRBD2 (5 bases). The CDR3 is 16 amino acids. Per germline, CDR1 SNHLY and CDR2 FYNNEI. Trimming cost V 1 base and J 2 bases, with 14 bases left between them. The CDR3 protein is CASSEGFGILQETQYF. The CDR3 nucleotides are TGTGCCAGCAGTGAAGGTTTCGGGATATTACAAGAGACCCAGTACTTC.

The chain employs TRBV19 and TRBJ1-4, with D perhaps matching TRBD1 (5 bases). The CDR3 has 15 amino acids. From germline, CDR1 is LNHDA and CDR2 SQIVND (reference sequence). V dropped 3 bases and J dropped 7 bases, with 15 bases sitting between them. In DNA, the CDR3 is TGTGCCAGTAGTATGGGGGAGGGCCATAGTGAAAAACTGTTTTTT. Translating it yields CASSMGEGHSEKLFF. Drawing the rest from reference TRBV19 and TRBJ1-4, the complete variable domain is DGGITQSPKYLFRKEGQNVTLSCEQNLNHDAMYWYRQDPGQGLRLIYYSQIVNDFQKGDIAEGYSVSREKKESFPLTVTSAQKNPTAFYLCASSMGEGHSEKLFFGSGTQLSVL.

The gene calls are TRBV28 and TRBJ1-3; TRBD1 might be the D (5 bases). This CDR3 contains 15 residues. The V gene lost 3 bases and the J gene lost 0 bases, with 9 bases spanning the gap. CDR1 is MDHEN and CDR2 is SYDVKM in the germline V gene. CDR3 residues: CASSFRQNSGNTIYF. The CDR3 nucleotides read TGTGCCAGCAGTTTCCGACAGAACTCTGGAAACACCATATATTTT.

The chain recombines TRBV9 with TRBJ2-1; a weak D match, TRBD1 (6 bases). Trimming left V 0 bases short and J 5 bases short, with 18 bases between. Germline V gene sequence: CDR1 SGDLS, CDR2 YYNGEE. The CDR3 is 17 residues long. CDR3 residues: CASSVVGTSGGHNEQFF. DNA of the CDR3: TGTGCCAGCAGCGTAGTGGGGACATCCGGCGGCCACAATGAGCAGTTCTTC.